The 6 T cell receptor beta chains below come from one sample, sequenced in a study of blood T cell repertoires in COVID-19. Sequenced by immunoSEQ multiplex PCR; TCRdb stores in-frame clones only, minus some. Among 110,000 to 150,000 clones listed, over 70% were seen once. Sequencing input: PBMCs or T cells enriched from blood (not recorded which). The receptors originated from a man between 60 and 70 years old who had recovered from COVID-19.

This clone was counted a single time. The J gene is TRBJ1-6, the V gene TRBV30; D ambiguous. The CDR3 loop spans 14 amino acids. V lost 3 bases and J 7 bases, leaving 13 bases between the germline ends. The germline V gene encodes CDR1 GTSNPN and CDR2 SVGIG (reference sequence). The CDR3 sequence: CAWRETAGNSPLHF. CDR3 coding DNA: TGTGCCTGGAGAGAAACAGCGGGCAATTCACCCCTCCACTTT.

V and J are TRBV29-1 and TRBJ2-3; 8 positions match TRBD1. V trimming: 4 bases; J trimming: 5 bases; junction bases outside the gene matches: 2. The CDR3 has 12 residues. Germline values: CDR1 SQVTM, CDR2 ANQGSEA. The CDR3 DNA is TGCAGCGTTGTTGACAGGGGAGATACGCAGTATTTT. It is translated as CSVVDRGDTQYF.

The chain employs TRBV6-5 and TRBJ1-5; D ambiguous. The CDR3 has 14 amino acids. Germline lookup yields CDR1 MNHEY and CDR2 SVGAGI. Trimming left V 6 bases short and J 0 bases short, with 9 bases between. The CDR3 coding sequence is TGTGCCAGCAGACCCGACAATAGCAATCAGCCCCAGCATTTT. Residues: CASRPDNSNQPQHF.

The J gene is TRBJ1-4, the V gene TRBV6-5; D remains unclear. The CDR3 is 15 residues long. Germline V gene data show CDR1 as MNHEY and CDR2 as SVGAGI. The V end lost 0 bases, the J end lost 3 bases, and 8 bases lay between the germline ends. The CDR3 sequence: CASSYSGTSNEKLFF. The CDR3 DNA reads as TGTGCCAGCAGTTACTCCGGTACTTCTAATGAAAAACTGTTTTTT.

The V call is TRBV25-1, the J call TRBJ2-7, with D possibly TRBD1 on 6 matching bases. Germline-derived CDR1 and CDR2 are MGHDK and SYGVNS. Trimming took off 5 bases at V and 0 bases at J, with 20 bases between the two ends. The CDR3 runs to 17 residues. DNA for the CDR3: TGTGCCAGCAGTAGGGGGACCACGTTCCTAAGCTCCTACGAGCAGTACTTC. Translated, it gives CASSRGTTFLSSYEQYF.

The CDR3 nucleotides are TGTGCCAGCAGCCGGACAGGGTCCAATCAGCCCCAGCATTTT. Translation: CASSRTGSNQPQHF. This chain joins TRBV27 and TRBJ1-5; 8 nucleotides match TRBD1. Germline V gives CDR1 MNHEY, CDR2 SMNVEV (reference sequence). The CDR3 has 14 residues. The V and J ends lost 6 bases and 3 bases, in that order; junction bases with no gene match: 4.